The 29 T cell receptor beta chains given below trace back to one sample, sequenced in a study of cytomegalovirus exposure and HLA in healthy donors. The study ran its PCR with 60 Vbeta and 13 Jbeta primers. Here immunoSEQ multiplex PCR was the method, and the copy in TCRdb shows in-frame clones only, minus some. Of more than 150,000 clones in the sample, around 80% were seen once. What was sequenced was PBMCs. The receptors originated from a middle-aged woman in good health and CMV-seropositive.

The gene calls are TRBV5-1 and TRBJ1-2; D is undetermined. CDR1 SGHRS and CDR2 YFSETQ come from the germline V gene. The CDR3 consists of 17 residues. Trimming took off 2 bases at V and 6 bases at J, with 23 bases between the two ends. For the CDR3, the DNA is TGCGCCAGCAGCTTAGGTGCGATGTCGGTTACCACAGATGGCTACACCTTC. Its protein is CASSLGAMSVTTDGYTF.

This clone showed up just a few times. Other DNA sequences in this specimen translate into the identical CDR3. V is TRBV19 and J is TRBJ2-1, with 7 nucleotides matching TRBD2. The CDR3 length is 12 residues. CDR1 LNHDA and CDR2 SQIVND come from the germline V gene (reference sequence). The ends lost 3 bases at V and 9 bases at J; junction bases unmatched: 2. CDR3 sequence: CASSIPGGEQFF. The CDR3 nucleotides read TGTGCCAGTAGTATTCCGGGGGGTGAGCAGTTCTTC. Based on the CDR3 plus reference TRBV19 and TRBJ2-1, the full variable domain is DGGITQSPKYLFRKEGQNVTLSCEQNLNHDAMYWYRQDPGQGLRLIYYSQIVNDFQKGDIAEGYSVSREKKESFPLTVTSAQKNPTAFYLCASSIPGGEQFFGPGTRLTVL.

The chain recombines TRBV27 with TRBJ2-3; 10 bases fit TRBD2. The CDR3 sequence is 17 residues long. The J segment lost 4 bases and the V segment lost 2 bases, leaving 9 bases of the junction unmatched. Looked up from germline, CDR1 is MNHEY and CDR2 is SMNVEV (reference sequence). The DNA of the CDR3 is TGTGCCAGCAGTTTACCCGTCCTAGCGGGAGTAGCAGATACGCAGTATTTT. It is translated as CASSLPVLAGVADTQYF.

The chain uses TRBV21-1 and TRBJ1-1. TRBV21-1 is noted as a pseudogene. This CDR3 region has 13 residues. The CDR3 nucleotides are TGTGCCAGCAGCAAAATATTGAACACTGAAGCTTTCTTT. It is translated as CASSKILNTEAFF.

This clone appeared a single time. This chain joins TRBV7-2 and TRBJ1-1; D call uncertain. This CDR3 has 13 residues. Per the germline V gene, CDR1 is SGHTA and CDR2 is FQGNSA. V was shortened by 3 bases and J by 0 bases, with 5 bases between the two germline ends. Here the CDR3 reads CASSFAMNTEAFF. The CDR3 nucleotides read TGTGCCAGCAGCTTTGCGATGAACACTGAAGCTTTCTTT.

The chain links TRBV19 to TRBJ2-7; D possibly corresponds to TRBD2 (5 bases). V lost 6 bases and J lost 3, with 27 bases in between. This CDR3 contains 18 residues. The germline gives CDR1 LNHDA, CDR2 SQIVND (reference sequence). The CDR3 nucleotides are TGTGCCAGTAGCCTGGGTGCGGGCCAAGCCCCCCCCCTCTACGAGCAGTACTTC. Its translation: CASSLGAGQAPPLYEQYF.

CDR3 bases: TGTGCCAGCAGCGCCCGGACAGGGAGAGGAAACACCATATATTTT. Translating it yields CASSARTGRGNTIYF. The chain links TRBV9 to TRBJ1-3, with 8 bases fitting TRBD1. CDR3 length: 15 residues. The V gene's germline CDR1 is SGDLS and CDR2 YYNGEE. Losses at the gene ends were 3 bases for V and 4 bases for J; bases not matched to a gene: 6.

This chain connects TRBV2 to TRBJ1-1, with D possibly being TRBD1 (6 bases). Trimming removed 5 bases from V and 4 bases from J, with 14 bases in between. Germline CDR1 reads SNHLY; CDR2 reads FYNNEI. The CDR3 has 14 amino acids. As DNA, the CDR3 is TGTGCCAGCAGTAGGGTCTTAGGGGGCACTGAAGCTTTCTTT. As protein: CASSRVLGGTEAFF.

V is TRBV28 and J is TRBJ2-3; no firm D call. The CDR3 contains 14 residues. Trimming took off 2 bases at V and 1 base at J, with 7 bases between the two ends. Per the germline V gene, CDR1 is MDHEN and CDR2 is SYDVKM. CDR3 protein: CASSLLRGTDTQYF. CDR3 nucleotide sequence: TGTGCCAGCAGTTTACTACGAGGCACAGATACGCAGTATTTT.

V usage is TRBV7-9 and J usage is TRBJ1-5; 7 bases match TRBD1. The CDR3 loop spans 15 amino acids. CDR1 SEHNR and CDR2 FQNEAQ come from the germline V gene (reference sequence). Losses at the gene ends were 6 bases for V and 0 bases for J; bases not matched to a gene: 5. CDR3 residues: CASSLGQISNQPQHF. The DNA for the CDR3 is TGTGCCAGCAGTTTGGGACAGATTAGCAATCAGCCCCAGCATTTT.

This clone appeared a few times. This chain joins TRBV27 and TRBJ1-1, with 7 bases that match TRBD1. This CDR3 contains 15 residues. With 5 bases clipped from V and 5 bases from J, the junction kept 11 bases outside the gene matches. The germline CDR1 and CDR2 sequences are MNHEY and SMNVEV (reference sequence). CDR3 region: CASSLGDRVRTEAFF. The CDR3 region has the DNA TGTGCCAGCAGTCTAGGCGACAGGGTAAGAACTGAAGCTTTCTTT.

The genes are TRBV7-6 and TRBJ2-3; possibly TRBD2 for D (6 bases). Germline lookup yields CDR1 SGHVS and CDR2 FNYEAQ. This CDR3 has 14 residues. The V and J ends lost 5 bases and 1 base respectively, with 10 bases between them. The CDR3 sequence is CASSLGTRTDTQYF. DNA for the CDR3: TGTGCCAGCAGCCTTGGGACTCGCACAGATACGCAGTATTTT.

The chain carries TRBV19 and TRBJ2-5; D might be TRBD1 (8 bases). Germline CDR1 and CDR2: LNHDA and SQIVND (reference sequence). The V gene lost 6 bases and the J gene lost 4 bases, with 15 bases spanning the gap. The CDR3 contains 14 residues. This CDR3 is CASSENRGGETQYF. Written as DNA, the CDR3 is TGTGCCAGTAGCGAAAACAGGGGGGGAGAGACCCAGTACTTC.

This rearrangement joins TRBV10-3 to TRBJ2-1, with D possibly being TRBD1 (6 bases). V lost 0 bases and J 5 bases, leaving 14 bases between the germline ends. This CDR3 contains 16 residues. Germline CDR1 is ENHRY and CDR2 is SYGVKD. The DNA for the CDR3 is TGTGCCATCAGTGAGTCGCAGGGGCGAGAAAACAATGAGCAGTTCTTC. The encoded protein is CAISESQGRENNEQFF.

This chain joins TRBV28 and TRBJ1-1; TRBD1 is a possible D gene (6 bases). There are 14 residues in the CDR3. The germline V gene has CDR1 MDHEN and CDR2 SYDVKM. Trimming took off 8 bases at V and 5 bases at J, with 18 bases between the two ends. Written as DNA, the CDR3 is TGTGCCAGCTTCTCCAACTACAGGGCTACTGAAGCTTTCTTT. Its protein product is CASFSNYRATEAFF. Full variable domain (outside the CDR3, taken from reference TRBV28 and TRBJ1-1): DVKVTQSSRYLVKRTGEKVFLECVQDMDHENMFWYRQDPGLGLRLIYFSYDVKMKEKGDIPEGYSVSREKKERFSLILESASTNQTSMYLCASFSNYRATEAFFGQGTRLTVV.

The V and J genes are TRBV30 and TRBJ2-3; 10 bases are a match to TRBD1. V was pared by 2 bases and J by 2 bases, with 4 bases of the junction left unmatched. The germline V gene has CDR1 GTSNPN and CDR2 SVGIG (reference sequence). The CDR3 runs to 15 residues. The CDR3 reads CAWSLTGGPTDTQYF. In nucleotides, the CDR3 is TGTGCCTGGAGTCTGACAGGGGGCCCCACAGATACGCAGTATTTT.

The chain joins TRBV5-1 to TRBJ2-7; D is uncertain. Trimming took off 0 bases at V and 3 bases at J, with 7 bases between the two ends. The CDR3 length is 13 residues. Germline V gene lookup returns CDR1 SGHRS and CDR2 YFSETQ. The CDR3: CASSLVQNYEQYF. Written as DNA, the CDR3 is TGCGCCAGCAGCTTGGTACAGAACTACGAGCAGTACTTC.

The rearrangement links TRBV28 to TRBJ1-5; the match to TRBD1 covers 9 bases. This CDR3 comprises 16 residues. CDR1 and CDR2 (germline): MDHEN, SYDVKM. V was pared by 2 bases and J by 11 bases, with 13 bases of the junction left unmatched. CDR3 sequence: CASSLPGQGQQGAQHF. CDR3 sequence (DNA): TGTGCCAGCAGTTTACCCGGACAGGGGCAACAAGGGGCCCAGCATTTT.

The chain is built from TRBV25-1 and TRBJ2-7; 9 bases match TRBD1. V was clipped by 8 bases and J by 5 bases; unmatched bases: 10. Germline assignment: CDR1 MGHDK and CDR2 SYGVNS. The CDR3 has 14 amino acids. In nucleotides, the CDR3 is TGTGCCAGCGCACAGGCGGGACAGGGAGACGAGCAGTACTTC. Translation: CASAQAGQGDEQYF.

This sequence joins TRBV14 and TRBJ2-5; 7 nucleotides agree with TRBD1. Trimming took 4 bases from V and 2 from J; bases not matched to a gene: 4. CDR1 is SGHDN and CDR2 is FVKESK in the germline V gene. The CDR3 sequence is 14 residues long. For the CDR3, the DNA is TGTGCCAGCAGCCCTGAGGGACAGCAAGAGACCCAGTACTTC. Translating it yields CASSPEGQQETQYF.

The rearrangement links TRBV4-2 to TRBJ2-7, with D perhaps matching TRBD1 (6 bases). Trimming removed 1 base at V and 5 bases at J, with 15 bases between. Germline V gene data show CDR1 as LGHNA and CDR2 as YNFKEQ. This CDR3 region has 15 residues. CDR3 DNA: TGTGCCAGCAGCCAAGTCGGTTACAGGGACCACGAGCAGTACTTC. This gives the protein CASSQVGYRDHEQYF.

This chain joins TRBV7-2 and TRBJ2-1; the D is unclear. With 0 bases removed from V and 2 bases from J, the gap between germline ends came to 11 bases. Germline CDR1 reads SGHTA; CDR2 reads FQGNSA. The length of the CDR3 is 16 residues. This chain's CDR3 is CASSLAYGGTYNEQFF. The CDR3 region has the DNA TGTGCCAGCAGCTTAGCCTACGGCGGTACCTACAATGAGCAGTTCTTC. Supplemented by reference TRBV7-2 and TRBJ2-1, the full variable domain reads GAGVSQSPSNKVTEKGKDVELRCDPISGHTALYWYRQSLGQGLEFLIYFQGNSAPDKSGLPSDRFSAERTGGSVSTLTIQRTQQEDSAVYLCASSLAYGGTYNEQFFGPGTRLTVL.

The genes are TRBV5-1 and TRBJ2-5; the match to TRBD2 covers 8 bases. In germline, CDR1 is SGHRS, CDR2 YFSETQ. This CDR3 has 15 residues. Germline trimming cut 3 bases from V and 4 bases from J; bases unmatched to any gene: 8. This CDR3 reads CASSSLGLAGETQYF. DNA of the CDR3: TGCGCCAGCAGCTCCCTAGGACTAGCTGGAGAGACCCAGTACTTC.

The chain recombines TRBV4-2 with TRBJ2-3; 7 positions match TRBD2. There are 17 residues in the CDR3. From germline, CDR1 is LGHNA and CDR2 YNFKEQ. Trimming cost V 0 bases and J 0 bases; bases outside gene matches: 6. The DNA for the CDR3 is TGTGCCAGCAGCCAAGATGAAGGGAGGGGTAGCACAGATACGCAGTATTTT. This codes for CASSQDEGRGSTDTQYF.

The chain employs TRBV10-3 and TRBJ2-1; TRBD2 agrees at 7 bases. This CDR3 has 15 residues. Germline V gene lookup returns CDR1 ENHRY and CDR2 SYGVKD. J lost 4 bases, V lost 10 bases, and 13 bases had no gene match. For the CDR3, the DNA is TGTGCCACCCTGGACTCTGGGGGGGGGTACAATGAGCAGTTCTTC. It is translated as CATLDSGGGYNEQFF.

CDR3 sequence: CASSLLARSSYEQYF. The CDR3 nucleotides are TGTGCCAGTAGTCTTTTAGCGAGGAGCTCCTACGAGCAGTACTTC. The V and J genes are TRBV19 and TRBJ2-7; tentative D call: TRBD2 (5 bases). Trimming left V 5 bases short and J 0 bases short, with 14 bases between. CDR1 is LNHDA and CDR2 is SQIVND in the germline V gene (reference sequence). The length of the CDR3 is 15 residues.

This clone was recorded a few times. The rearrangement joins TRBV5-1 to TRBJ2-3, with D maybe TRBD2 (6 bases). The CDR3 is made up of 16 amino acids. Germline lookup yields CDR1 SGHRS and CDR2 YFSETQ. V was clipped by 1 base and J by 3 bases, with 15 bases between them. CDR3 nucleotide sequence: TGCGCCAGCAGCTTGAGTCCCGGGGGATCAACAGATACGCAGTATTTT. As protein: CASSLSPGGSTDTQYF.

The gene calls are TRBV2 and TRBJ2-5; D is perhaps TRBD1 (5 bases). Germline-derived CDR1 and CDR2 are SNHLY and FYNNEI. With 5 bases removed from V and 5 bases from J, the gap between germline ends came to 18 bases. The CDR3 totals 15 residues. Here the CDR3 DNA reads TGTGCCAGCAGTAAACCTTCCGACAGTCAGGAGACCCAGTACTTC. This codes for CASSKPSDSQETQYF.

This chain links TRBV19 with TRBJ2-3; TRBD2 matches 10 bases. The V segment lost 10 bases and the J segment 2 bases; nucleotides outside the gene matches: 3. Germline V CDR1 and CDR2: LNHDA, SQIVND (reference sequence). The CDR3 has 13 amino acids. The CDR3 DNA reads as TGTGCCACCACTAGCGGGGACACAGATACGCAGTATTTT. Residues: CATTSGDTDTQYF.